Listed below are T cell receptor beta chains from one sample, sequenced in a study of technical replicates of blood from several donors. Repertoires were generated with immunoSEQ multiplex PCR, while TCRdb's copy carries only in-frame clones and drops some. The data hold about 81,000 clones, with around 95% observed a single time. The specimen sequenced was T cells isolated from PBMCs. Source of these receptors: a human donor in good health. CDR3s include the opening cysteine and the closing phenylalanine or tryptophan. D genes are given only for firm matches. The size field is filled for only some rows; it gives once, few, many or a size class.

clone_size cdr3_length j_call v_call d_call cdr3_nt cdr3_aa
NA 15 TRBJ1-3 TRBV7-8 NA TGTGCCAGCAGCTTAGGGCGAGGGGGAGGAAACACCATATATTTT CASSLGRGGGNTIYF
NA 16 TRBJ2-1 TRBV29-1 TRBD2 TGCAGCGTAACCGGGACTAGCAAATCCTCCTACAATGAGCAGTTCTTC CSVTGTSKSSYNEQFF
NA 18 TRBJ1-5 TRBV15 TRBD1 TGTGCCACCAGCAGAGATTATTGGACAGGGGAGATTGGTCAGCCCCAGCATTTT CATSRDYWTGEIGQPQHF
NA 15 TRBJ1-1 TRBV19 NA TGTGCCAGTAGTATTCTCGGGGGGACGAACACTGAAGCTTTCTTT CASSILGGTNTEAFF
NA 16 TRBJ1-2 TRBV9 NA TGTGCCAGCAGCCCAGGGGTTGGGGAAGCTAACTATGGCTACACCTTC CASSPGVGEANYGYTF
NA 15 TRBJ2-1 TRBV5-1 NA TGCGCCAGCAGCCCGCTTATCGAGACCTACAATGAGCAGTTCTTC CASSPLIETYNEQFF
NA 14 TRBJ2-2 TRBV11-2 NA TGTGCCAGCAGTTTAATCGGGGGCACCGGGGAGCTGTTTTTT CASSLIGGTGELFF
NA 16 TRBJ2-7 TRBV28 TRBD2 TGTGCCAGCAGTTTGGATCGAGCGGGAGGGCTCTACGAGCAGTACTTC CASSLDRAGGLYEQYF
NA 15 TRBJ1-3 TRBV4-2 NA TGTGCCAGCAGCGACCGGACTTCAAGGGGAAACACCATATATTTT CASSDRTSRGNTIYF
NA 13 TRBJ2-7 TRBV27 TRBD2 TGTGCCAGCGGGAGGGCCCATAACTACGAGCAGTACTTC CASGRAHNYEQYF
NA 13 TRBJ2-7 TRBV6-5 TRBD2 TGTGCCAGCCTTAGCGGGTCCTCCTACGAGCAGTACTTC CASLSGSSYEQYF
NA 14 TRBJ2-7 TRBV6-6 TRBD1 TGTGCCAGCAGTTCCGGGACAGGGGCCACCGAGCAGTACTTC CASSSGTGATEQYF
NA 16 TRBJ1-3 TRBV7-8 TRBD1 TGTGCCAGCAGCCTCCGGACAGGGGGCTCTGGAAACACCATATATTTT CASSLRTGGSGNTIYF
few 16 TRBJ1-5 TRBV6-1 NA TGTGCCAGCACTGAAAGGTGGCAGGCCATAAATCAGCCCCAGCATTTT CASTERWQAINQPQHF
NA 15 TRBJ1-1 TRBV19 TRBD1 TGTGCCAGTAGTTCGCGACAGGGGATGAGGGCTGAAGCTTTCTTT CASSSRQGMRAEAFF
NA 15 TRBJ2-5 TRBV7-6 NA TGTGCCAGCAGCTTTCCAGGGAATTACCAAGAGACCCAGTACTTC CASSFPGNYQETQYF
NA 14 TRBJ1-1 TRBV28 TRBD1 TGTGCCAGCAAGACAGGGGGCGCATACACTGAAGCTTTCTTT CASKTGGAYTEAFF
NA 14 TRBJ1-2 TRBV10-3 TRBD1 TGTGCCATCATGGGGACAGGGTACAACTATGGCTACACCTTC CAIMGTGYNYGYTF
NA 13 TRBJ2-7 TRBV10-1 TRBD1 TGCGCCAGCAGTGGGGACAGGGTCCACGAGCAGTACTTC CASSGDRVHEQYF
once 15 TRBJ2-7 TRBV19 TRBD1 TGTGCCAGTAGTATGGCGGACAGGGGACCCTACGAGCAGTACTTC CASSMADRGPYEQYF
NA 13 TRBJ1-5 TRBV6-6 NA TGTGCCAGCATTCCCTTGGGGGGGCAGCCCCAGCATTTT CASIPLGGQPQHF
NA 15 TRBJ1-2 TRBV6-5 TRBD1 TGTGCCAGCAGTCTAGACAGGGGGCGCATCTATGGCTACACCTTC CASSLDRGRIYGYTF